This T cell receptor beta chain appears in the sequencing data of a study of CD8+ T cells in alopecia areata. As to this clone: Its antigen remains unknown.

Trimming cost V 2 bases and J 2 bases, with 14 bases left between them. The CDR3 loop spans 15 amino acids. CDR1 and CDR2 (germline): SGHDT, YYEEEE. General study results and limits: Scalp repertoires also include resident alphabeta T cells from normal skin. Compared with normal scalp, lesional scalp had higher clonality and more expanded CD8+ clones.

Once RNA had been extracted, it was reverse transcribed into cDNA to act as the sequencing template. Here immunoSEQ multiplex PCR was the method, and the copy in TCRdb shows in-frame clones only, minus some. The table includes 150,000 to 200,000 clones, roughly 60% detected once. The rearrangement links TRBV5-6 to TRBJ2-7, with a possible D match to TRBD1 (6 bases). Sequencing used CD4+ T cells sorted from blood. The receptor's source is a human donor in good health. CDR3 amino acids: CASSFRQALTYEQYF. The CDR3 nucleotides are TGTGCCAGCAGCTTTAGACAGGCTTTAACCTACGAGCAGTACTTC. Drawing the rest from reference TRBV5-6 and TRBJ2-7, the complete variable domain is DAGVTQSPTHLIKTRGQQVTLRCSPKSGHDTVSWYQQALGQGPQFIFQYYEEEERQRGNFPDRFSGHQFPNYSSELNVNALLLGDSALYLCASSFRQALTYEQYFGPGTRLTVT.